The entry that follows covers one T cell receptor (beta chain) sequence. The data are from a study of blood T cell repertoires in COVID-19. In the study overall: Samples came from the United States, Italy and Spain, spanning acute and convalescent COVID-19.

Looked up from germline, CDR1 is MNHNS and CDR2 is SASEGT. After removal of 5 bases from V and 3 bases from J, the junction contained 6 bases not matched to a gene. The CDR3 is made up of 14 amino acids. Original analysis: From reference gene primer amplification, estimates of nucleated cell counts were derived. Sequencing was performed with immunoSEQ multiplex PCR; in TCRdb, only in-frame clones are kept and a portion is missing. Clonal size and the V and J genes are those of that table, whereas D and trimming came from the DNA. The repertoire holds roughly 390,000 clones, with approximately 87% as singletons. A Seattle source enrolled patients during active infection and followed them longitudinally.

Sequencing was done on a sample of peripheral blood. The TCR was taken from a woman aged 30 to 39 with COVID-19, enrolled during active disease. The chain couples TRBV6-1 to TRBJ1-2, with 7 bases aligning to TRBD1. The CDR3 DNA reads as TGTGCCAGCAGTTCTACAGGGGTCGACTATGGCTACACCTTC. Amino acid sequence: CASSSTGVDYGYTF.